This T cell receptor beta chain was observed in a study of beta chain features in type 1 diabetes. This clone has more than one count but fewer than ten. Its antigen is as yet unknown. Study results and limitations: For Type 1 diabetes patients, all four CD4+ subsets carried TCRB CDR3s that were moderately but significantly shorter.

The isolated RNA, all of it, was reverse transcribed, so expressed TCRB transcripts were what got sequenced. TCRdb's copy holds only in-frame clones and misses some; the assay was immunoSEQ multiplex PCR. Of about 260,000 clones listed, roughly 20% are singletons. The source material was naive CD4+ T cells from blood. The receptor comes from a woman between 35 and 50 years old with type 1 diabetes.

This CDR3 reads CASRVGDGSYEQYF. The CDR3 nucleotides read TGTGCCAGCAGGGTCGGGGACGGGAGCTACGAGCAGTACTTC. V usage is TRBV28 and J usage is TRBJ2-7; possibly TRBD2 for D (6 bases). Germline V gene data show CDR1 as MDHEN and CDR2 as SYDVKM. This CDR3 is built from 14 residues. Trimming pared 6 bases from V and 3 bases from J, leaving 15 bases between.